This T cell receptor (beta chain) emerged from a study of PD-1 blockade in classical Hodgkin lymphoma. Time point: cycle 4 day 1 (C4D1), after 5 to 7 weeks of nivolumab. Each patient relapsed following autologous stem cell transplantation, and prior brentuximab vedotin exposure differed. Clones were sequenced by immunoSEQ multiplex PCR, and TCRdb holds only the in-frame ones, with some missing. Found here are about 60,000 clones, approximately 94% of them singletons; the top ten hold more than 7.5%. The germline V gene encodes CDR1 LNHDA and CDR2 SQIVND (reference sequence). The CDR3 covers 14 residues. Trimming removed 1 base from V and 2 bases from J; junction bases left unmatched: 2.

Specimen: peripheral blood mononuclear cells (PBMCs), collected before the fourth cycle of nivolumab. The clonotype originates from a human donor with classical Hodgkin lymphoma. The rearrangement uses TRBV19 and TRBJ2-7; the match to TRBD1 covers 7 bases. The DNA for the CDR3 is TGTGCCAGTAGTATAGGGGGACAGCCCTACGAGCAGTACTTC. Translated, it gives CASSIGGQPYEQYF.